What follows are 30 T cell receptor beta chains derived from one specimen sequenced in a study of technical replicates of blood from a few donors. Method: immunoSEQ multiplex PCR; TCRdb's copy keeps in-frame clones and lacks some. Among roughly 90,000 clones, 90% to 95% were seen once, and the ten largest hold 0.24%. Material: T cells isolated from PBMCs. Every receptor here comes from a human donor in good health.

V and J are TRBV5-1 and TRBJ2-3; no firm D call. The CDR3 length is 13 residues. The germline V gene has CDR1 SGHRS and CDR2 YFSETQ. V gave up 4 bases and J gave up 3 bases, with 9 bases separating them. In nucleotides, the CDR3 is TGCGCCAGCAGCGGCCAGACAACAGATACGCAGTATTTT. This translates into CASSGQTTDTQYF.

This chain joins TRBV11-2 and TRBJ2-7, with D possibly being TRBD2 (6 bases). Per the germline V gene, CDR1 is SGHAT and CDR2 is FQNNGV. With 1 base removed from V and 4 bases from J, the gap between germline ends came to 11 bases. The CDR3 spans 14 residues. CDR3 DNA: TGTGCCAGCAGCTTAGCCGGGGCGGGGTACGAGCAGTACTTC. It specifies CASSLAGAGYEQYF.

This sequence joins TRBV30 and TRBJ2-3, with unresolved D. This CDR3 is built from 14 residues. CDR1 GTSNPN and CDR2 SVGIG come from the germline V gene (reference sequence). V lost 3 bases and J 3 bases, leaving 13 bases between the germline ends. The CDR3 is CAWRRTGLTDTQYF. DNA for the CDR3: TGTGCCTGGAGGAGAACGGGTTTGACAGATACGCAGTATTTT.

CDR3 coding DNA: TGCGCCAGCAGTAGTCGGGGCGAGCAGTACTTC. It encodes CASSSRGEQYF. The rearrangement joins TRBV23-1 to TRBJ2-7, with D perhaps TRBD2 (5 bases). TRBV23-1 is noted as an ORF with a role that remains uncertain. Trimming took off 5 bases at V and 6 bases at J, with 8 bases between the two ends. CDR3 size: 11 residues.

The chain links TRBV18 to TRBJ1-4, with D unresolved. The CDR3 length is 15 residues. CDR1 is KGHSH, CDR2 LQKENI, per germline. V lost 0 bases to trimming and J lost 0 bases, with 5 bases between them. CDR3 DNA sequence: TGTGCCAGCTCACCACCTATTGCAACTAATGAAAAACTGTTTTTT. Amino acids: CASSPPIATNEKLFF.

This sequence joins TRBV28 and TRBJ2-3; 15 bases are a match to TRBD2. The ends lost 6 bases at V and 3 bases at J; junction bases unmatched: 13. The CDR3 extends over 19 amino acids. Germline V gene sequence: CDR1 MDHEN, CDR2 SYDVKM. This CDR3 is CASSSGLAGGPAATDTQYF. The CDR3 DNA sequence: TGTGCCAGCAGCTCCGGACTAGCGGGAGGGCCAGCGGCAACAGATACGCAGTATTTT.

The chain recombines TRBV5-4 with TRBJ2-1, with D unclear. Germline V gives CDR1 SGHNT, CDR2 YYREEE (reference sequence). The V end was cut by 2 bases, the J end by 9 bases, with 12 bases between. The CDR3 spans 13 residues. The CDR3 sequence is CASSFRVAREQFF. The CDR3 region has the DNA TGTGCCAGCAGCTTCCGAGTCGCCCGTGAGCAGTTCTTC.

This clone is a singleton in its sample. The gene calls are TRBV6-6 and TRBJ1-5, with unresolved D. V dropped 4 bases and J dropped 0 bases, with 7 bases sitting between them. Germline V gives CDR1 MNHNY, CDR2 SVGAGI (reference sequence). This CDR3 has 14 amino acids. CDR3 sequence (DNA): TGTGCCAGCAGTTTATCTCTTAGCAATCAGCCCCAGCATTTT. It codes for CASSLSLSNQPQHF.

The chain has TRBV6-5 and TRBJ2-1; 9 bases fit TRBD2. Trimming at V came to 7 bases and at J to 6 bases, leaving 7 bases not matched to a gene. Germline CDR1 MNHEY, CDR2 SVGAGI. The CDR3 totals 14 residues. Here the CDR3 reads CASKGGRAFNEQFF. DNA for the CDR3: TGTGCCAGCAAGGGCGGGAGGGCCTTCAATGAGCAGTTCTTC.

V is TRBV30 and J is TRBJ1-1; unclear D gene. This CDR3 contains 11 residues. Germline lookup yields CDR1 GTSNPN and CDR2 SVGIG (reference sequence). Deletions cut 1 base from V and 11 bases from J, with 11 bases between. The CDR3 here is CAWSDPLRAFF. The CDR3 DNA sequence: TGTGCCTGGAGTGACCCCCTGAGGGCTTTCTTT.

This chain joins TRBV10-3 and TRBJ2-7, with TRBD2 identical over 7 bases. This CDR3 region has 15 residues. Trimming took 6 bases from V and 3 from J; bases not matched to a gene: 11. Germline-derived CDR1 and CDR2 are ENHRY and SYGVKD. The CDR3, as DNA: TGTGCCATCAGGGGGGGGGAGGTAGGGGACTACGAGCAGTACTTC. It encodes CAIRGGEVGDYEQYF.

The chain carries TRBV5-1 and TRBJ1-2; a weak D match, TRBD1 (5 bases). The CDR3 spans 15 residues. Between the trimmed V and J ends, which lost 0 bases and 4 bases, there was a span of 13 bases. Germline CDR1 is SGHRS and CDR2 is YFSETQ. This CDR3 is CASSLVAGIGYGYTF. Here the CDR3 DNA reads TGCGCCAGCAGCTTGGTGGCAGGGATCGGCTATGGCTACACCTTC.

This clone has only one observation. This chain connects TRBV28 to TRBJ2-3; TRBD2 aligns across 8 bases. V shed 6 bases, J shed 1 base, and the junction held 6 bases outside the gene matches. CDR1 is MDHEN and CDR2 is SYDVKM in the germline V gene. CDR3 length: 15 amino acids. The CDR3 sequence is CASRGSGSGTDTQYF. The CDR3 DNA reads TGTGCCAGCAGAGGAAGCGGGAGCGGCACAGATACGCAGTATTTT.

The chain is built from TRBV7-9 and TRBJ2-7; D unresolved. CDR1 and CDR2 from the germline V gene are SEHNR and FQNEAQ (reference sequence). Trimming removed 5 bases from V and 6 bases from J, with 8 bases in between. This CDR3 is built from 11 residues. In DNA form, the CDR3 reads TGTGCCAGCAGCAAGTCGGGCGAGCAGTACTTC. It yields the protein CASSKSGEQYF.

The rearrangement uses TRBV10-1 and TRBJ2-2, with TRBD1 identical over 7 bases. The V gene end was trimmed by 0 bases and the J gene end by 5 bases; junction bases not matched to a gene: 3. Germline V CDR1 and CDR2: WNHNN, SYGVQD (reference sequence). CDR3 length: 15 residues. Here the CDR3 DNA reads TGCGCCAGCAGTGAGTCGACAGGGCGGACCGGGGAGCTGTTTTTT. Translating it yields CASSESTGRTGELFF.

This chain joins TRBV6-5 and TRBJ1-6, with D unclear. V lost 0 bases, J lost 6 bases, and 3 bases lay in between. The CDR3 runs to 13 residues. CDR1 and CDR2 from the germline V gene are MNHEY and SVGAGI. The CDR3 nucleotides are TGTGCCAGCAGTTACTCCAGTAATTCACCCCTCCACTTT. It encodes CASSYSSNSPLHF.

This chain's CDR3 is CASSQWVGANTGELFF. Here the CDR3 DNA reads TGCGCCAGCAGCCAATGGGTAGGGGCCAACACCGGGGAGCTGTTTTTT. The rearrangement uses TRBV5-1 and TRBJ2-2, with a tentative D call TRBD1 (5 bases). Trimming stripped 4 bases from V and 2 bases from J, with 15 bases between. Germline CDR1 reads SGHRS; CDR2 reads YFSETQ. This CDR3 spans 16 amino acids. The whole variable domain, filled in from reference TRBV5-1 and TRBJ2-2, reads KAGVTQTPRYLIKTRGQQVTLSCSPISGHRSVSWYQQTPGQGLQFLFEYFSETQRNKGNFPGRFSGRQFSNSRSEMNVSTLELGDSALYLCASSQWVGANTGELFFGEGSRLTVL.

V usage is TRBV28 and J usage is TRBJ2-7, with 8 nucleotides matching TRBD1. The CDR3 runs 14 residues. The germline gives CDR1 MDHEN, CDR2 SYDVKM. Trimming at V came to 7 bases and at J to 2 bases, leaving 7 bases not matched to a gene. In nucleotides, the CDR3 is TGTGCCAGCACCCGGACAGGGATTGCCTACGAGCAGTACTTC. Encoded protein: CASTRTGIAYEQYF.

This chain uses TRBV28 with TRBJ1-5; perhaps TRBD1 as D (6 bases). From germline, CDR1 is MDHEN and CDR2 SYDVKM. This CDR3 is 15 amino acids long. With 6 bases removed from V and 5 bases from J, the gap between germline ends came to 17 bases. CDR3: CASSPGGARDQPQHF. The CDR3 DNA is TGTGCCAGCAGCCCCGGGGGGGCGCGGGATCAGCCCCAGCATTTT.

The chain uses TRBV28 and TRBJ2-3; TRBD2 agrees at 7 bases. The germline V gene encodes CDR1 MDHEN and CDR2 SYDVKM. CDR3 length equals 16 residues. V trimming: 1 base; J trimming: 2 bases; junction bases outside the gene matches: 6. The CDR3 protein is CASSLYAGANTDTQYF. The CDR3 nucleotides read TGTGCCAGCAGTTTATATGCGGGAGCAAACACAGATACGCAGTATTTT.

The table lists this clone with a count of one. The V and J genes are TRBV5-1 and TRBJ1-4, with TRBD1 identical over 7 bases. V lost 0 bases, J lost 3 bases, and 8 bases stayed unmatched. Per the germline V gene, CDR1 is SGHRS and CDR2 is YFSETQ. The CDR3 totals 17 residues. The CDR3 here is CASSLDRGTTSNEKLFF. The DNA for the CDR3 is TGCGCCAGCAGCTTGGACAGGGGAACTACTTCTAATGAAAAACTGTTTTTT.

V is TRBV2 and J is TRBJ1-2; TRBD1 is a possible D gene (6 bases). The CDR3 totals 13 residues. V gave up 6 bases and J gave up 8 bases, with 16 bases separating them. The germline CDR1 and CDR2 sequences are SNHLY and FYNNEI. This CDR3 reads CASSREGEGGYTF. CDR3 DNA sequence: TGTGCCAGCAGCCGAGAGGGGGAAGGGGGCTACACCTTC.

The CDR3 sequence is CASSFPGHSSGNTIYF. The CDR3 DNA reads as TGTGCCAGCAGTTTTCCGGGACATAGCTCTGGAAACACCATATATTTT. The chain has TRBV6-5 and TRBJ1-3, with D maybe TRBD1 (6 bases). The V and J ends lost 4 bases and 0 bases respectively, with 13 bases between them. The CDR3 sequence is 16 residues long. Germline assignment: CDR1 MNHEY and CDR2 SVGAGI.

This clone has only one observation. J is TRBJ2-7 and V is TRBV5-1; D gene ambiguous. The CDR3 totals 12 residues. CDR1 is SGHRS, CDR2 YFSETQ, per germline. The V end was cut by 4 bases, the J end by 4 bases, with 9 bases between. CDR3 coding DNA: TGCGCCAGCAGCCGCGCCCCTTACGAGCAGTACTTC. Translation gives CASSRAPYEQYF.

The chain couples TRBV7-9 to TRBJ2-5, with TRBD2 as a possible D gene (6 bases). Looked up from germline, CDR1 is SEHNR and CDR2 is FQNEAQ (reference sequence). V was shortened by 5 bases and J by 4 bases, with 17 bases between the two germline ends. The CDR3 totals 15 residues. The CDR3 is CASSPLTWGGETQYF. Here the CDR3 DNA reads TGTGCCAGCAGCCCACTGACCTGGGGAGGAGAGACCCAGTACTTC.

V usage is TRBV28 and J usage is TRBJ2-5; 10 bases align to TRBD2. Trimming at V came to 7 bases and at J to 4 bases, leaving 3 bases not matched to a gene. Germline V gives CDR1 MDHEN, CDR2 SYDVKM. This CDR3 spans 13 amino acids. The CDR3 bases are TGTGCCAGCAAAGCGGGAGGGGGAGAGACCCAGTACTTC. Encoded protein: CASKAGGGETQYF.

The J gene is TRBJ2-3, the V gene TRBV5-1, with 10 nucleotides matching TRBD2. Germline V gene lookup returns CDR1 SGHRS and CDR2 YFSETQ. This CDR3 region has 18 residues. Trimming removed 4 bases from V and 2 bases from J; junction bases left unmatched: 13. As DNA, the CDR3 is TGCGCCAGCAGCCTAGCTAAGACTAGCGGGCAAGACACAGATACGCAGTATTTT. It yields the protein CASSLAKTSGQDTDTQYF.

V is TRBV19 and J is TRBJ2-1, with 9 bases fitting TRBD2. This CDR3 comprises 16 residues. Germline values: CDR1 LNHDA, CDR2 SQIVND (reference sequence). V lost 3 bases, J lost 7 bases, and 10 bases stayed unmatched. The CDR3 spells CASSIGISGSRNEQFF. The CDR3 DNA reads TGTGCCAGTAGTATCGGGATTAGCGGGAGTCGAAATGAGCAGTTCTTC.

V and J are TRBV5-1 and TRBJ1-1, with 8 positions matching TRBD1. The CDR3 is 15 amino acids. The ends lost 4 bases at V and 3 bases at J; junction bases unmatched: 8. In germline, CDR1 is SGHRS, CDR2 YFSETQ. CDR3 sequence reads: CASSPATGAHTEAFF. CDR3 in DNA: TGCGCCAGCAGCCCGGCGACAGGGGCACACACTGAAGCTTTCTTT.

The chain uses TRBV10-3 and TRBJ2-6; 7 positions agree with TRBD1. The CDR3 consists of 16 residues. J gave up 1 base and V 5 bases, and 5 bases lay outside the gene matches. The V gene's germline CDR1 is ENHRY and CDR2 SYGVKD. In nucleotides, the CDR3 is TGTGCCATCAGTAACAGGGGTCAATCTGGGGCCAACGTCCTGACTTTC. Its protein product is CAISNRGQSGANVLTF.